Below are 30 T cell receptor beta chains sequenced from a single sample in a study of T cells after posttransplantation cyclophosphamide (dated by TCRdb to the mid-2010s). The method was the immunoSEQ multiplex PCR assay. TCRdb retrieved this table from immuneACCESS and kept in-frame rearrangements only. Not all clones are present; in checked studies, unresolved V genes account for under half, and no reason is known for the remainder. In this sample the table shows some 43,000 clones, 80% to 95% of which occur a single time. The top ten clonotypes cover 2% to 2.5% of the sample. What the treatment or condition label conveys for this sample: high-dose cyclophosphamide on days +3 and +4 as single-agent GVHD prophylaxis. Busulfan and fludarabine conditioning, a related or unrelated marrow graft, and cyclophosphamide on days +3 and +4 were given to PTCy patients. This specimen consisted of PBMCs, obtained roughly 59 days after allogeneic stem cell transplant with posttransplant cyclophosphamide. All receptors derive from a male patient between 60 and 69 years old who received an allogeneic stem cell transplant from a related donor and was CMV-positive. In transplant recipients, some T cells may be of donor rather than host origin.

The rearrangement uses TRBV19 and TRBJ1-1; 8 positions agree with TRBD1. After removal of 5 bases from V and 8 bases from J, the junction contained 10 bases not matched to a gene. The germline V gene encodes CDR1 LNHDA and CDR2 SQIVND (reference sequence). The CDR3 extends over 14 amino acids. The CDR3 region is CASSLTGGSKEAFF. CDR3 coding DNA: TGTGCCAGTAGTTTAACAGGGGGGAGTAAGGAAGCTTTCTTT.

V is TRBV7-2 and J is TRBJ1-2, with 9 positions matching TRBD1. Per germline, CDR1 SGHTA and CDR2 FQGNSA. The J segment lost 7 bases and the V segment lost 4 bases, leaving 4 bases of the junction unmatched. The CDR3 spans 13 residues. This CDR3 is CASSSDRGGGYTF. The CDR3, as DNA: TGTGCCAGCAGCTCCGACAGGGGGGGTGGCTACACCTTC. Supplemented by reference TRBV7-2 and TRBJ1-2, the full variable domain reads GAGVSQSPSNKVTEKGKDVELRCDPISGHTALYWYRQSLGQGLEFLIYFQGNSAPDKSGLPSDRFSAERTGGSVSTLTIQRTQQEDSAVYLCASSSDRGGGYTFGSGTRLTVV.

This CDR3 is CASIRQGEITGELFF. Written as DNA, the CDR3 is TGTGCCAGCATCAGACAGGGGGAAATAACCGGGGAGCTGTTTTTT. The V gene is TRBV2, the J gene TRBJ2-2, with TRBD1 identical over 9 bases. The V gene end was trimmed by 7 bases and the J gene end by 5 bases; junction bases not matched to a gene: 8. The CDR3 runs to 15 residues. CDR1 SNHLY and CDR2 FYNNEI come from the germline V gene.

This clone was counted once. This chain links TRBV18 with TRBJ1-3; 7 positions agree with TRBD1. The CDR3 has 16 amino acids. Germline V gene lookup returns CDR1 KGHSH and CDR2 LQKENI. Germline trimming cut 2 bases from V and 1 base from J; bases unmatched to any gene: 5. CDR3 sequence (DNA): TGTGCCAGCTCACCAGGGATGACAGGGTCTGGAAACACCATATATTTT. Protein: CASSPGMTGSGNTIYF.

This clone appeared a single time. This sequence joins TRBV5-1 and TRBJ1-1; TRBD1 is a possible D gene (5 bases). The CDR3 length is 16 residues. Trimming took off 2 bases at V and 4 bases at J, with 18 bases between the two ends. Per germline, CDR1 SGHRS and CDR2 YFSETQ. Here the CDR3 DNA reads TGCGCCAGCAGCTTCTTTGGGACTCTTAGCGGCACTGAAGCTTTCTTT. This translates into CASSFFGTLSGTEAFF. Complete variable domain (other parts from reference TRBV5-1 and TRBJ1-1): KAGVTQTPRYLIKTRGQQVTLSCSPISGHRSVSWYQQTPGQGLQFLFEYFSETQRNKGNFPGRFSGRQFSNSRSEMNVSTLELGDSALYLCASSFFGTLSGTEAFFGQGTRLTVV.

The chain recombines TRBV11-2 with TRBJ2-5, with D unclear. The CDR3 loop spans 11 amino acids. V was trimmed by 4 bases and J by 3 bases, leaving 3 bases between them. CDR1 and CDR2 (germline): SGHAT, FQNNGV. CDR3 sequence reads: CASSSKETQYF. The CDR3 DNA follows: TGTGCCAGCAGCTCCAAAGAGACCCAGTACTTC.

J is TRBJ1-5 and V is TRBV7-2; D gene uncertain. V lost 3 bases and J lost 2, with 11 bases in between. The CDR3 sequence is 15 residues long. Germline V gives CDR1 SGHTA, CDR2 FQGNSA. CDR3: CASSLRVMGNQPQHF. The CDR3 region has the DNA TGTGCCAGCAGCTTGCGTGTTATGGGCAATCAGCCCCAGCATTTT.

V usage is TRBV5-1 and J usage is TRBJ2-2, with D possibly matching TRBD2 (6 bases). Germline CDR1 SGHRS, CDR2 YFSETQ. V lost 4 bases to trimming and J lost 10 bases, with 17 bases between them. This CDR3 contains 14 residues. CDR3 in DNA: TGCGCCAGCAGCCCTAACATACTAGCAGCGGAGCTGTTTTTT. It specifies CASSPNILAAELFF.

This chain uses TRBV28 with TRBJ1-5; TRBD1 agrees at 7 bases. This CDR3 is built from 15 residues. The germline CDR1 and CDR2 sequences are MDHEN and SYDVKM. Unmatched junction bases numbered 6, after V lost 6 bases and J lost 1 base. DNA for the CDR3: TGTGCCAGCAGCATTCGACAGGGAAGCAATCAGCCCCAGCATTTT. It is translated as CASSIRQGSNQPQHF.

V is TRBV2 and J is TRBJ2-5; 9 bases are a match to TRBD1. V lost 6 bases and J lost 11; bases outside the gene matches: 16. CDR1 SNHLY and CDR2 FYNNEI come from the germline V gene. The CDR3 is made up of 15 amino acids. The CDR3 DNA sequence: TGTGCCAGCAGGACTGGATATACAGGGGGCAGTGAGCAGTACTTC. Translated, it gives CASRTGYTGGSEQYF. Based on the CDR3 plus reference TRBV2 and TRBJ2-5, the full variable domain is EPEVTQTPSHQVTQMGQEVILRCVPISNHLYFYWYRQILGQKVEFLVSFYNNEISEKSEIFDDQFSVERPDGSNFTLKIRSTKLEDSAMYFCASRTGYTGGSEQYFGPGTRLLVL.

This clone has only one observation. The CDR3 nucleotides are TGTGCCTGGAGTGCCTCGGGGGGGGGCGCGGGTGGCTACACCTTC. Protein: CAWSASGGGAGGYTF. V usage is TRBV30 and J usage is TRBJ1-2; TRBD1 is a possible D gene (6 bases). Between the trimmed V and J ends, which lost 1 base and 7 bases, there was a span of 19 bases. Germline CDR1 and CDR2: GTSNPN and SVGIG (reference sequence). The CDR3 covers 15 residues. The full variable domain, with the rest looked up from reference TRBV30 and TRBJ1-2, is SQTIHQWPATLVQPVGSPLSLECTVEGTSNPNLYWYRQAAGRGLQLLFYSVGIGQISSEVPQNLSASRPQDRQFILSSKKLLLSDSGFYLCAWSASGGGAGGYTFGSGTRLTVV.

The chain has TRBV27 and TRBJ1-5, with D perhaps matching TRBD1 (5 bases). V shed 2 bases and J shed 6 bases, with 11 bases lying between them. There are 14 residues in the CDR3. Germline V CDR1 and CDR2: MNHEY, SMNVEV (reference sequence). The CDR3 region has the DNA TGTGCCAGCAGTTTAGCAGGGTTCGGTCAGCCCCAGCATTTT. Its translation: CASSLAGFGQPQHF.

The chain uses TRBV7-7 and TRBJ2-2; TRBD2 matches 9 bases. CDR1 and CDR2 from the germline V gene are SSHAT and FNYEAQ (reference sequence). The CDR3 runs to 17 residues. After removal of 5 bases from V and 5 bases from J, the junction contained 12 bases not matched to a gene. CDR3 residues: CASSPRTAGGRTGELFF. In DNA form, the CDR3 reads TGTGCCAGCAGCCCTAGAACGGCGGGGGGGCGTACCGGGGAGCTGTTTTTT.

Concerning this clone itself: The germline gene is not matched at one end of the junction; a read error may be the cause. The rearrangement links TRBV5-1 to TRBJ2-1, with a possible D match to TRBD2 (5 bases). The germline V gene has CDR1 SGHRS and CDR2 YFSETQ. CDR3 size: 13 residues. CDR3 sequence reads: CASYGSSYHEQFF. The CDR3 DNA follows: TGCGCCAGCTATGGGTCTAGCTACCATGAGCAGTTCTTC.

The chain has TRBV10-3 and TRBJ2-5; 9 bases align to TRBD2. CDR1 and CDR2 from the germline V gene are ENHRY and SYGVKD. The CDR3 extends over 16 amino acids. V lost 2 bases to trimming and J lost 5 bases; unmatched junction nucleotides: 9. The CDR3 loop reads CAISEVASGATETQYF. CDR3 DNA: TGTGCCATCAGTGAGGTCGCTAGCGGGGCCACGGAGACCCAGTACTTC.

J is TRBJ1-2 and V is TRBV9; D perhaps matches TRBD1 (5 bases). Per germline, CDR1 SGDLS and CDR2 YYNGEE. This CDR3 contains 15 residues. V was shortened by 4 bases and J by 7 bases, with 20 bases between the two germline ends. The CDR3 region has the DNA TGTGCCAGCAGCCTTCAAACCGGGGGACCTATTGGCTACACCTTC. The encoded protein is CASSLQTGGPIGYTF. Looking up the rest from reference TRBV9 and TRBJ1-2 gives the full variable domain: DSGVTQTPKHLITATGQRVTLRCSPRSGDLSVYWYQQSLDQGLQFLIQYYNGEERAKGNILERFSAQQFPDLHSELNLSSLELGDSALYFCASSLQTGGPIGYTFGSGTRLTVV.

The gene calls are TRBV28 and TRBJ1-3; TRBD1 is a possible D gene (6 bases). The CDR3 has 14 residues. CDR1 and CDR2 from the germline V gene are MDHEN and SYDVKM. V was pared by 5 bases and J by 4 bases, with 12 bases between. The CDR3 nucleotides are TGTGCCAGCAGTCGTTTGGACAGCGGAAACACCATATATTTT. Protein sequence: CASSRLDSGNTIYF.

This clone turned up a few times. The chain uses TRBV5-5 and TRBJ2-3; maybe TRBD1 (5 bases). The CDR3 extends over 15 amino acids. Germline CDR1 and CDR2: SGHKS and YYEKEE (reference sequence). With 4 bases removed from V and 0 bases from J, the gap between germline ends came to 12 bases. CDR3 sequence: CASSPGLSSTDTQYF. In nucleotides, the CDR3 is TGTGCCAGCAGCCCAGGGCTCTCTAGCACAGATACGCAGTATTTT.

This clone showed up just once. The chain joins TRBV30 to TRBJ2-2, with D perhaps matching TRBD2 (6 bases). V lost 0 bases, J lost 6 bases, and 11 bases lay in between. Germline-derived CDR1 and CDR2 are GTSNPN and SVGIG (reference sequence). The length of the CDR3 is 14 residues. CDR3 nucleotide sequence: TGTGCCTGGAGTGTAATATCGGGGGCCGGGGAGCTGTTTTTT. As protein: CAWSVISGAGELFF. Using reference TRBV30 and TRBJ2-2 for the parts outside the CDR3, the full variable domain is SQTIHQWPATLVQPVGSPLSLECTVEGTSNPNLYWYRQAAGRGLQLLFYSVGIGQISSEVPQNLSASRPQDRQFILSSKKLLLSDSGFYLCAWSVISGAGELFFGEGSRLTVL.

The gene calls are TRBV6-1 and TRBJ1-1; unclear D gene. Deletions cut 8 bases from V and 4 bases from J, with 14 bases between. The CDR3 has 13 residues. Germline assignment: CDR1 MNHNS and CDR2 SASEGT. The CDR3 nucleotides are TGTGCCAGCCCGGGGTTCGGTCGCACTGAAGCTTTCTTT. Protein: CASPGFGRTEAFF.

The V call is TRBV10-3, the J call TRBJ1-1, with D maybe TRBD1 (6 bases). The V end was cut by 5 bases, the J end by 5 bases, with 21 bases between. This CDR3 contains 16 residues. Germline values: CDR1 ENHRY, CDR2 SYGVKD. CDR3 protein: CAISLGGTGGRTEAFF. The CDR3 DNA is TGTGCCATCAGTCTTGGGGGTACGGGGGGCAGGACTGAAGCTTTCTTT.

The sample holds one count of this clone. An end of the junction differs from the germline gene, which may be a read error. This chain connects TRBV5-1 to TRBJ2-1, with 7 bases that match TRBD1. Germline loops: CDR1 SGHRS, CDR2 YFSETQ. This CDR3 contains 14 residues. CDR3 DNA: TGCGCCAGTAAGGGGGCTTTCTCCTCCAATGAGCAGTTCTTC. This sequence encodes CASKGAFSSNEQFF.

J is TRBJ1-4 and V is TRBV19; D is ambiguous. Trimming took off 3 bases at V and 8 bases at J, with 10 bases between the two ends. The CDR3 extends over 13 amino acids. Germline assignment: CDR1 LNHDA and CDR2 SQIVND (reference sequence). CDR3 loop: CASSIASNEKLFF. The CDR3 DNA is TGTGCCAGTAGTATCGCGAGCAACGAAAAACTGTTTTTT.

This clone was detected only once. The chain employs TRBV19 and TRBJ1-2; D may be TRBD1 (5 bases). The CDR3 has 15 amino acids. V lost 7 bases and J lost 8, with 23 bases in between. Germline assignment: CDR1 LNHDA and CDR2 SQIVND (reference sequence). This CDR3 is CASKIGGTLDRGYTF. The CDR3 nucleotides read TGTGCCAGTAAGATTGGCGGGACCCTCGACCGGGGCTACACCTTC.

The gene calls are TRBV2 and TRBJ2-5; D possibly corresponds to TRBD2 (5 bases). Germline V gene data show CDR1 as SNHLY and CDR2 as FYNNEI. This CDR3 is 15 amino acids long. The V end was cut by 7 bases, the J end by 5 bases, with 20 bases between. The CDR3 region is CASTLWYSREETQYF. CDR3 nucleotides: TGTGCCAGCACTTTGTGGTATTCAAGGGAGGAGACCCAGTACTTC.

V and J are TRBV19 and TRBJ1-3, with TRBD1 matching 8 bases. In germline, CDR1 is LNHDA, CDR2 SQIVND (reference sequence). V lost 4 bases to trimming and J lost 8 bases; unmatched junction nucleotides: 13. The CDR3 runs 16 residues. Here the CDR3 DNA reads TGTGCCAGTAGTACGCTCGGCCAGGGGGCTTCATACACCATATATTTT. It codes for CASSTLGQGASYTIYF.

The chain has TRBV5-5 and TRBJ1-1; weak D call: TRBD1 (6 bases). Germline CDR1 is SGHKS and CDR2 is YYEKEE (reference sequence). This CDR3 comprises 13 residues. Deletions cut 1 base from V and 9 bases from J, with 13 bases between. CDR3 in amino acids: CASSLTGPAKAFF. Written as DNA, the CDR3 is TGTGCCAGCAGCTTGACAGGGCCCGCTAAAGCTTTCTTT.

The chain uses TRBV5-4 and TRBJ2-2, with a weak D call TRBD1 (5 bases). The CDR3 has 15 amino acids. V was pared by 0 bases and J by 3 bases, with 9 bases between. The germline CDR1 and CDR2 sequences are SGHNT and YYREEE (reference sequence). Here the CDR3 reads CASSLVGVDTGELFF. The CDR3 nucleotides read TGTGCCAGCAGCTTGGTAGGGGTTGACACCGGGGAGCTGTTTTTT.

This chain uses TRBV5-1 with TRBJ1-4; 7 bases match TRBD1. J lost 7 bases, V lost 4 bases, and 10 bases had no gene match. The germline gives CDR1 SGHRS, CDR2 YFSETQ. This CDR3 comprises 15 residues. CDR3: CASSLRQGVGEKLFF. DNA of the CDR3: TGCGCCAGCAGCCTCCGACAGGGTGTCGGTGAAAAACTGTTTTTT.

The chain has TRBV5-1 and TRBJ1-2; D is ambiguous. The ends were cut back, 6 bases at V and 0 bases at J, with 15 bases in the middle. Germline-derived CDR1 and CDR2 are SGHRS and YFSETQ. The CDR3 is made up of 15 amino acids. As DNA, the CDR3 is TGCGCCAGCACCAATTCGGAGAGAGCTAACTATGGCTACACCTTC. This gives the protein CASTNSERANYGYTF.